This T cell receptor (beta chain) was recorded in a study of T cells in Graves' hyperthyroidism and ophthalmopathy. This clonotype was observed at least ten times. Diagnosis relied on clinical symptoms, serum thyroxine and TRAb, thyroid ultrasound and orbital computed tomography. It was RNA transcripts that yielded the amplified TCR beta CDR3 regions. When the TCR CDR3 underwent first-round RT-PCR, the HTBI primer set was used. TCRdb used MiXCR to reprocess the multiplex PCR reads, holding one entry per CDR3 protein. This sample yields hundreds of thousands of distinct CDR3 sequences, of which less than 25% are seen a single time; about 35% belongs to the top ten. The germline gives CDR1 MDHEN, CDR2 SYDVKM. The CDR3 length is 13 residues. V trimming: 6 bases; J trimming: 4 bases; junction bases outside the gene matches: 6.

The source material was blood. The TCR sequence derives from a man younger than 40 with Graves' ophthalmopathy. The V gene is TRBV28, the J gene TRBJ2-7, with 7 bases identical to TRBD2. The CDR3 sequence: CASRAGAEYEQYF. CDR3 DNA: TGTGCCAGCAGGGCGGGAGCGGAGTACGAGCAGTACTTC. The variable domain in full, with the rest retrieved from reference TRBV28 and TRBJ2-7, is DVKVTQSSRYLVKRTGEKVFLECVQDMDHENMFWYRQDPGLGLRLIYFSYDVKMKEKGDIPEGYSVSREKKERFSLILESASTNQTSMYLCASRAGAEYEQYFGPGTRLTVT.